Shown below are 15 T cell receptor beta chains from a single sample sequenced in a study of cytomegalovirus exposure and HLA in healthy donors. Primers for the PCR totalled 60 Vbeta and 13 Jbeta. This table comes from immunoSEQ multiplex PCR, and its TCRdb copy is limited to in-frame clones, with some not included. In the table there are some 190,000 clones, 85% of which are singletons. The sample was PBMCs. These receptors were collected from a boy aged 2-15 years in good health and CMV-seronegative.

CDR3 residues: CASSPGASGSPDTQYF. The CDR3 coding sequence is TGTGCCAGCAGCCCAGGGGCTAGCGGGAGCCCAGATACGCAGTATTTT. This chain links TRBV11-2 with TRBJ2-3, with 10 bases matching TRBD2. CDR3 size: 16 residues. Per the germline V gene, CDR1 is SGHAT and CDR2 is FQNNGV. The V and J ends lost 5 bases and 4 bases, in that order; junction bases with no gene match: 9.

V usage is TRBV10-3 and J usage is TRBJ1-6; 7 positions agree with TRBD1. Germline CDR1 and CDR2: ENHRY and SYGVKD. The CDR3 consists of 15 residues. J was trimmed by 7 bases and V by 0 bases; bases with no gene match: 3. The CDR3 sequence: CAISESTGLNSPLHF. DNA of the CDR3: TGTGCCATCAGTGAGTCGACAGGGTTGAATTCACCCCTCCACTTT.

The table lists this clone with a count of one. This chain connects TRBV5-6 to TRBJ2-5, with 10 bases that match TRBD2. Germline assignment: CDR1 SGHDT and CDR2 YYEEEE. This CDR3 is 16 amino acids long. With 1 base clipped from V and 5 bases from J, the junction kept 8 bases outside the gene matches. The DNA for the CDR3 is TGTGCCAGCAGCTTGCAGCGGGAGGGTGGCTCCGAGACCCAGTACTTC. Its protein product is CASSLQREGGSETQYF.

J is TRBJ2-7 and V is TRBV5-5; D may be TRBD1 (5 bases). There are 15 residues in the CDR3. V gave up 1 base and J gave up 5 bases, with 16 bases separating them. Per the germline V gene, CDR1 is SGHKS and CDR2 is YYEKEE (reference sequence). For the CDR3, the DNA is TGTGCCAGCAGCTTGTACCGGGCAGGGAAGGACGAGCAGTACTTC. Its protein is CASSLYRAGKDEQYF. The full variable domain, its missing parts supplied by reference TRBV5-5 and TRBJ2-7, is DAGVTQSPTHLIKTRGQQVTLRCSPISGHKSVSWYQQVLGQGPQFIFQYYEKEERGRGNFPDRFSARQFPNYSSELNVNALLLGDSALYLCASSLYRAGKDEQYFGPGTRLTVT.

The chain couples TRBV5-4 to TRBJ1-6, with D tentatively TRBD1 (6 bases). The CDR3 has 16 residues. The germline gives CDR1 SGHNT, CDR2 YYREEE (reference sequence). V lost 3 bases, J lost 0 bases, and 10 bases lay in between. CDR3 sequence reads: CASSSGQSSYNSPLHF. CDR3 bases: TGTGCCAGCAGCTCTGGACAGAGCTCCTATAATTCACCCCTCCACTTT.

The rearrangement joins TRBV19 to TRBJ2-7, with D tentatively TRBD1 (6 bases). The germline gives CDR1 LNHDA, CDR2 SQIVND (reference sequence). CDR3 length: 15 residues. Between the trimmed V and J ends, which lost 3 bases and 2 bases, there was a span of 14 bases. Here the CDR3 reads CASSMGQGQAYEQYF. The CDR3, as DNA: TGTGCCAGTAGTATGGGGCAGGGGCAAGCCTACGAGCAGTACTTC.

The J gene is TRBJ2-1, the V gene TRBV6-1; 14 bases align to TRBD2. This CDR3 is 15 amino acids long. The germline V gene encodes CDR1 MNHNS and CDR2 SASEGT. The trim removed 7 bases at V and 4 bases at J, leaving 3 bases unmatched. CDR3: CASTGLAGVYNEQFF. CDR3 sequence (DNA): TGTGCCAGCACGGGACTAGCGGGAGTGTACAATGAGCAGTTCTTC.

The chain uses TRBV5-6 and TRBJ2-3; no clear D. Looked up from germline, CDR1 is SGHDT and CDR2 is YYEEEE. V was clipped by 7 bases and J by 7 bases, with 16 bases between them. There are 13 residues in the CDR3. The CDR3 sequence: CASQLYTAYTQYF. The CDR3 DNA is TGTGCCAGCCAGCTCTATACAGCTTATACGCAGTATTTT.

CDR3 coding DNA: TGTGCCTGGAGTACCGGGACAGCTAACTATGGCTACACCTTC. It is translated as CAWSTGTANYGYTF. The chain links TRBV30 to TRBJ1-2, with 7 bases that match TRBD1. J lost 0 bases, V lost 2 bases, and 3 bases had no gene match. Germline V gives CDR1 GTSNPN, CDR2 SVGIG (reference sequence). This CDR3 region has 14 residues.

The chain employs TRBV5-6 and TRBJ1-6; D not certain. Germline CDR1 and CDR2: SGHDT and YYEEEE. V lost 4 bases to trimming and J lost 4 bases, with 9 bases between them. CDR3 length equals 14 residues. The CDR3 DNA reads TGTGCCAGCAGCGCCGGGATTTATAATTCACCCCTCCACTTT. Its translation is CASSAGIYNSPLHF. Using reference TRBV5-6 and TRBJ1-6 for the parts outside the CDR3, the full variable domain is DAGVTQSPTHLIKTRGQQVTLRCSPKSGHDTVSWYQQALGQGPQFIFQYYEEEERQRGNFPDRFSGHQFPNYSSELNVNALLLGDSALYLCASSAGIYNSPLHFGNGTRLTVT.

This sequence joins TRBV23-1 and TRBJ2-5; possibly TRBD2 for D (5 bases). TRBV23-1 is flagged as an ORF with uncertain function. The CDR3 has 15 residues. Trimming removed 1 base at V and 5 bases at J, with 14 bases between. The DNA of the CDR3 is TGCGCCAGCAGTCAATTGACGGGGAGTGATGAGACCCAGTACTTC. Residues: CASSQLTGSDETQYF.

This sequence joins TRBV10-3 and TRBJ1-1; D is unresolved. The germline CDR1 and CDR2 sequences are ENHRY and SYGVKD. The CDR3 runs to 15 residues. V gave up 0 bases and J gave up 5 bases, with 13 bases separating them. The CDR3, as DNA: TGTGCCATCAGTGAGTCGATGTTCCAGAAGACTGAAGCTTTCTTT. This translates into CAISESMFQKTEAFF.

The chain recombines TRBV4-1 with TRBJ2-7; weak D call: TRBD1 (6 bases). CDR1 is MGHRA, CDR2 YSYEKL, per germline. V gave up 0 bases and J gave up 6 bases, with 21 bases separating them. This CDR3 has 17 amino acids. CDR3 protein: CASSQDGWSGALGEQYF. DNA for the CDR3: TGCGCCAGCAGCCAAGATGGTTGGTCAGGGGCCCTCGGCGAGCAGTACTTC.

This clone was recorded once. The chain uses TRBV18 and TRBJ2-5, with a weak D call TRBD2 (5 bases). The CDR3 extends over 14 amino acids. Germline V gene lookup returns CDR1 KGHSH and CDR2 LQKENI. V was cut by 6 bases and J by 5 bases, with 16 bases left in between. CDR3 protein: CASSPRAGGETQYF. Here the CDR3 DNA reads TGTGCCAGCTCTCCCCGGGCGGGCGGGGAGACCCAGTACTTC.

The V call is TRBV2, the J call TRBJ1-5; D uncertain. There are 15 residues in the CDR3. V dropped 6 bases and J dropped 0 bases, with 12 bases sitting between them. Germline lookup yields CDR1 SNHLY and CDR2 FYNNEI. The CDR3 here is CASRVEEFSNQPQHF. In DNA form, the CDR3 reads TGTGCCAGCAGGGTAGAGGAATTTAGCAATCAGCCCCAGCATTTT.